The TCR beta chain under discussion was sequenced for a study of OX40 agonist ivuxolimab in advanced cancers. The junction had 8 bases not matched to a gene; V was cut back by 1 base and J by 3 bases. The germline gives CDR1 SGHTA, CDR2 FQGTGA. The CDR3 consists of 18 residues. Repertoires were generated with immunoSEQ multiplex PCR, while TCRdb's copy carries only in-frame clones and drops some. Found here are about 38,000 clones, 80% of them singletons; the top ten hold under 10%. A note on this clone: Antigen unknown.

Study observations and caveats: At doses 0.1 to 3.0 mg/kg, CD4+ and CD8+ clones expanded.

The receptor's source is an adult with an advanced solid tumor such as melanoma, head and neck, liver or kidney cancer. The specimen was CD4+ or CD8+ T cells sorted from blood, collected in a trial of the OX40 agonist ivuxolimab. This chain connects TRBV7-3 to TRBJ2-3; 12 bases line up with TRBD2. The CDR3 loop reads CASSLIPPTSGRTDTQYF. CDR3 coding DNA: TGTGCCAGCAGCTTAATCCCCCCGACTAGCGGGAGAACAGATACGCAGTATTTT.